Listed below are T cell receptor beta chains from one sample, sequenced in a study of identifying expanded T cells in peripheral blood. Assay: immunoSEQ multiplex PCR; the TCRdb copy retains only in-frame clones and omits some. The table shows under 100,000 clones, with roughly 90% occurring only once. Sequenced: blood. These receptors were taken from a person aged 18 to 75 in good health. Each CDR3 is given with its conserved first and last residue. D genes are given only for firm matches. Clone size is shown for a subset of rows, as once, few, many or a class of expanded clone.

j_call	v_call	d_call	clone_size	cdr3_nt	cdr3_aa
TRBJ2-6	TRBV18	-	-	TGTGCCAGCTCACCACCTTCTGGGGCCAACGTCCTGACTTTC	CASSPPSGANVLTF
TRBJ2-2	TRBV5-1	-	-	TGCGCCAGCAGCTTGGAAGTGTCGGGGACCGGGGAGCTGTTTTTT	CASSLEVSGTGELFF
TRBJ2-7	TRBV19	-	-	TGTGCCAGTAGTATAGGGGGGAACTACGAGCAGTACTTC	CASSIGGNYEQYF
TRBJ2-2	TRBV11-3	-	-	TGTGCCAGCAGCTCCGGGACGGCTTCGAACACCGGGGAGCTGTTTTTT	CASSSGTASNTGELFF
TRBJ1-2	TRBV5-6	TRBD1	once	TGTGCCAGCAGCTTGTCGAGGGACAGGGGCAAGGGCTATGGCTACACCTTC	CASSLSRDRGKGYGYTF
TRBJ1-2	TRBV11-3	-	-	TGTGCCAGCAGCTCCACAAAAAGAGGGGGTCGTGGCTACACCTTC	CASSSTKRGGRGYTF
TRBJ2-7	TRBV19	TRBD2	-	TGTGCCAGTAGTATTGCTACTAGCGCCTACGAGCAGTACTTC	CASSIATSAYEQYF
TRBJ2-1	TRBV7-3	TRBD2	-	TGTGCCAGCAGCGCGAGCGGGAAAGTCAATGAGCAGTTCTTC	CASSASGKVNEQFF
TRBJ2-2	TRBV4-3	-	-	TGCGCCAGCAGCCCCGCCGGGGGGCACACCGGGGAGCTGTTTTTT	CASSPAGGHTGELFF
TRBJ1-6	TRBV11-2	-	-	TGTGCCAGCAGCTTAGCACAGAGCTCCTATAATTCACCCCTCCACTTT	CASSLAQSSYNSPLHF
TRBJ1-6	TRBV7-2	-	-	TGTGCCAGCAGCCCCGAGGTTGCACCCCTCCACTTT	CASSPEVAPLHF
TRBJ2-6	TRBV29-1	TRBD1	-	TGCAGCGTTGGACAGGGCCACTCTGGGGCCAACGTCCTGACTTTC	CSVGQGHSGANVLTF
TRBJ2-1	TRBV7-2	TRBD2	-	TGTGCCAGCAGCTTAGCTAGCGGGAGTCACAATGAGCAGTTCTTC	CASSLASGSHNEQFF
TRBJ2-7	TRBV30	-	-	TGTGCCTGGAGTGTAGGCGGGCACGAGCAGTACTTC	CAWSVGGHEQYF
TRBJ2-3	TRBV2	-	-	TGTGCCAGCAGTGGCGACGCCCCGGTGGGTACGCAGTATTTT	CASSGDAPVGTQYF
TRBJ2-7	TRBV4-1	TRBD1	once	TGCGCCAGCAGCCAAGATGCACAGGGGGTCGCCTACGAGCAGTACTTC	CASSQDAQGVAYEQYF
TRBJ1-1	TRBV2	TRBD1	-	TGTGCCAGCAGGCAGACGACAGGGTTGAACACTGAAGCTTTCTTT	CASRQTTGLNTEAFF
TRBJ1-4	TRBV10-3	TRBD1	-	TGTGCCATCAGACAGGGGCCAGATAATGAAAAACTGTTTTTT	CAIRQGPDNEKLFF
TRBJ1-1	TRBV6-1	-	-	TGTGCCAGCAGTGAAACGTGGATGGTCGGTGAAGCTTTCTTT	CASSETWMVGEAFF
TRBJ1-5	TRBV19	-	-	TGTGCCAGTAGTATATTAGCGTATAGCAATCAGCCCCAGCATTTT	CASSILAYSNQPQHF
TRBJ2-3	TRBV30	TRBD2	-	TGTGCCTGGAGTGGGGCTAGCGGGAAGGATACGCAGTATTTT	CAWSGASGKDTQYF
TRBJ2-1	TRBV5-5	TRBD2	-	TGTGCCAGCAGCCTGGGACTAGCGGGAGTCGTCTACAATGAGCAGTTCTTC	CASSLGLAGVVYNEQFF
TRBJ1-1	TRBV9	-	-	TGTGCCAGCAGCCTTGACAGGAGGAACACTGAAGCTTTCTTT	CASSLDRRNTEAFF
TRBJ1-2	TRBV23-1	TRBD1	-	TGCGCCAGCAGTCAATCGAATCCGGGACAGGGATATGGCTACACCTTC	CASSQSNPGQGYGYTF
TRBJ1-4	TRBV9	-	-	TGTGCCAGCAGCGTAGGGGGGGGAACTAATGAAAAACTGTTTTTT	CASSVGGGTNEKLFF
TRBJ2-1	TRBV7-9	TRBD2	-	TGTGCCAGCAGCTTAACCTTGAGCGGGAGGGGCAATGAGCAGTTCTTC	CASSLTLSGRGNEQFF
TRBJ1-4	TRBV28	-	-	TGTGCCAGCCATAATCCCAGGACGGGGGAAAAACTGTTTTTT	CASHNPRTGEKLFF
TRBJ2-1	TRBV9	-	-	TGTGCCAGCAGCGTAGAAGAGGGAGACTACAATGAGCAGTTCTTC	CASSVEEGDYNEQFF
TRBJ1-2	TRBV5-6	-	-	TGTGCCAGCAGCCCGGGACGTGAGCTCTACTATGGCTACACCTTC	CASSPGRELYYGYTF
TRBJ2-1	TRBV5-1	TRBD2	-	TGCGCCAGCAGTGATAGCGGGGGGCCAACCAATGAGCAGTTCTTC	CASSDSGGPTNEQFF
TRBJ1-2	TRBV29-1	TRBD1	-	TGCAGCGGGAGGGTAGGGGGCGTTAGGGGCTACACCTTC	CSGRVGGVRGYTF
TRBJ2-3	TRBV19	-	-	TGTGCCAGTAGTGGGGACCACACAGATACGCAGTATTTT	CASSGDHTDTQYF
TRBJ1-1	TRBV11-2	-	-	TGTGCCAGCAGTAGGGAGGCGGTGAACACTGAAGCTTTCTTT	CASSREAVNTEAFF
TRBJ2-3	TRBV18	-	-	TGTGCCAGCTCACCATACAGCACAGATACGCAGTATTTT	CASSPYSTDTQYF
TRBJ1-4	TRBV2	-	-	TGTGCCAGCAGTGGCCAGATTGAGGAAAAACTGTTTTTT	CASSGQIEEKLFF
TRBJ1-1	TRBV6-5	-	-	TGTGCCAGCAGTTACGGGGGAGGGGGTGAAGCTTTCTTT	CASSYGGGGEAFF
TRBJ1-5	TRBV2	TRBD1	-	TGTGCCAGCAATCCGGGACAGGGGCTTTATAGCAATCAGCCCCAGCATTTT	CASNPGQGLYSNQPQHF
TRBJ1-2	TRBV7-9	-	-	TGTGCCAGCAGCTTATCGGGGTTCTATGGCTACACCTTC	CASSLSGFYGYTF
TRBJ2-7	TRBV18	-	-	TGTGCCAGCTCACCATCACAAGCCGTCGAGCAGTACTTC	CASSPSQAVEQYF
TRBJ2-2	TRBV2	TRBD2	-	TGTGCCAGCAGCGGGGGGACTAGCACCGGGGAGCTGTTTTTT	CASSGGTSTGELFF
TRBJ2-6	TRBV5-5	-	-	TGTGCCAGCAGCGACACAGGAATAGCTGGGGCCAACGTCCTGACTTTC	CASSDTGIAGANVLTF
TRBJ2-7	TRBV19	-	-	TGTGCCAGTAGTATAGATATCCCGAGCGAGCAGTACTTC	CASSIDIPSEQYF
TRBJ2-1	TRBV30	-	-	TGTGCCTGGGAGGGGTGGAATGAGCAGTTCTTC	CAWEGWNEQFF
TRBJ1-1	TRBV27	-	-	TGTGCCAGCGGCCCGGTTGGCGTAGGGGCTGAAGCTTTCTTT	CASGPVGVGAEAFF
TRBJ1-5	TRBV18	-	once	TGTGCCAGCTCACCGTCAGGGGCGGGTAATCAGCCCCAGCATTTT	CASSPSGAGNQPQHF